These 2 T cell receptor beta chains were sequenced from one sample in a study of human T cells and chemical hapten exposure. Whole blood that had not been fractionated was the source of extracted total RNA. TCRdb fed the 5' RACE reads into MiXCR, producing one record per CDR3 protein. The repertoire has roughly 82,000 distinct CDR3 sequences, roughly 15% of them found once; the top ten carry 6.5% to 7%. The receptors were gathered from a female donor in good health.

This clonotype was seen more than once but under ten times. This chain uses TRBV2 with TRBJ1-1, with 8 bases identical to TRBD1. The germline V gene has CDR1 SNHLY and CDR2 FYNNEI. The CDR3 spans 14 residues. J was trimmed by 5 bases and V by 9 bases; bases with no gene match: 11. The CDR3 coding sequence is TGTGCCAGTGTGCAGGGGGCTACTATTACTGAAGCTTTCTTT. Protein product: CASVQGATITEAFF.

The table lists this clonotype with a few counts. This chain joins TRBV6-2 or TRBV6-3 and TRBJ2-3; D gene uncertain. CDR1 is MNHEY, CDR2 SVGEGT, per germline. Trimming removed 0 bases from V and 5 bases from J, with 9 bases in between. This CDR3 region has 14 residues. The CDR3 region is CASSYSRWRDTQYF. CDR3 sequence (DNA): TGTGCCAGCAGTTACTCGAGATGGCGAGATACGCAGTATTTT.